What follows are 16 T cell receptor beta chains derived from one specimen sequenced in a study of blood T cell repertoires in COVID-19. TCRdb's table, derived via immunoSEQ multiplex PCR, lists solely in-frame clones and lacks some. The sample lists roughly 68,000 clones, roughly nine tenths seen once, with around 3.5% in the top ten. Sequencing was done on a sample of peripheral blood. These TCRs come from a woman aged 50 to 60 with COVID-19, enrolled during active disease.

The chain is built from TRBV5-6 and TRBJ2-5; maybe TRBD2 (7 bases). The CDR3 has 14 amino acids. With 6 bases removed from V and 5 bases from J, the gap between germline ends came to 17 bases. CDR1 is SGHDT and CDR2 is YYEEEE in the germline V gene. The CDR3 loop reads CASKRGGSEETQYF. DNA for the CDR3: TGTGCCAGCAAGCGCGGGGGCAGTGAGGAGACCCAGTACTTC.

The CDR3 loop is CASSRGPAADYGYTF. CDR3 coding DNA: TGTGCCAGCAGCAGGGGGCCGGCAGCGGACTATGGCTACACCTTC. The rearrangement uses TRBV5-5 and TRBJ1-2, with 7 positions matching TRBD1. CDR1 is SGHKS and CDR2 is YYEKEE in the germline V gene (reference sequence). The V and J ends lost 4 bases and 3 bases, in that order; junction bases with no gene match: 9. The CDR3 runs 15 residues.

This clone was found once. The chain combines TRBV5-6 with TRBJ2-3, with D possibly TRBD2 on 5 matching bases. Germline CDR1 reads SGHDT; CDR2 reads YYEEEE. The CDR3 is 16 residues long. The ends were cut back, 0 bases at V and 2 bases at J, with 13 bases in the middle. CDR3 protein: CASSLAKLANTDTQYF. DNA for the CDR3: TGTGCCAGCAGCTTGGCCAAGCTAGCTAACACAGATACGCAGTATTTT.

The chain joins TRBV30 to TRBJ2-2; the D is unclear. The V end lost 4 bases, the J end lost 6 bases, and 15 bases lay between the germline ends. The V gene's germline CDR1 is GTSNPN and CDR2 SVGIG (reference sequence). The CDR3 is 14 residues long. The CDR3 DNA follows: TGTGCCTGGACCTCCTGGCTCAATGCCGGGGAGCTGTTTTTT. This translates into CAWTSWLNAGELFF.

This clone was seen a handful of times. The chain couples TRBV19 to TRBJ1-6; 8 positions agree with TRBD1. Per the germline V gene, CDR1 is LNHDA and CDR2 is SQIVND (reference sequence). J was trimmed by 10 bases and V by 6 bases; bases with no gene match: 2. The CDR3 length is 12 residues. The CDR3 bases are TGTGCCAGTAGACAGGGGGGCTCACCCCTCCACTTT. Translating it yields CASRQGGSPLHF. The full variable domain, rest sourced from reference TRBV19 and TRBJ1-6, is DGGITQSPKYLFRKEGQNVTLSCEQNLNHDAMYWYRQDPGQGLRLIYYSQIVNDFQKGDIAEGYSVSREKKESFPLTVTSAQKNPTAFYLCASRQGGSPLHFGNGTRLTVT.

The CDR3 sequence is CASSGPGQGHPSTDTQYF. The CDR3 bases are TGTGCCAGTAGTGGCCCGGGACAGGGGCACCCTAGCACAGATACGCAGTATTTT. V is TRBV19 and J is TRBJ2-3; 10 bases fit TRBD1. With 5 bases clipped from V and 0 bases from J, the junction kept 11 bases outside the gene matches. The CDR3 totals 18 residues. Germline V CDR1 and CDR2: LNHDA, SQIVND (reference sequence). Full variable domain (rest looked up from reference TRBV19 and TRBJ2-3): DGGITQSPKYLFRKEGQNVTLSCEQNLNHDAMYWYRQDPGQGLRLIYYSQIVNDFQKGDIAEGYSVSREKKESFPLTVTSAQKNPTAFYLCASSGPGQGHPSTDTQYFGPGTRLTVL.

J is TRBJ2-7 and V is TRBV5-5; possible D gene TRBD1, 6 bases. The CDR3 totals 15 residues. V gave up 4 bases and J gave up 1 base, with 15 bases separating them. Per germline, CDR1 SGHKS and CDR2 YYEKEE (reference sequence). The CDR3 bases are TGTGCCAGCAGCAGCCCTGTGAGGGGGTCCTACGAGCAGTACTTC. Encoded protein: CASSSPVRGSYEQYF. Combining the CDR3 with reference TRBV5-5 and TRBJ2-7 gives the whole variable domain DAGVTQSPTHLIKTRGQQVTLRCSPISGHKSVSWYQQVLGQGPQFIFQYYEKEERGRGNFPDRFSARQFPNYSSELNVNALLLGDSALYLCASSSPVRGSYEQYFGPGTRLTVT.

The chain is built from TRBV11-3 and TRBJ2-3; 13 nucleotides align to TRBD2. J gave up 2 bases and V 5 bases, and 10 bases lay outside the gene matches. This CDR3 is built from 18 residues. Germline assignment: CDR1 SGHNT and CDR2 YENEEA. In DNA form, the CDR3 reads TGTGCCAGCAGCCCGCGACTAGCGGGAGGTACTGCCACAGATACGCAGTATTTT. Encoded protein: CASSPRLAGGTATDTQYF.

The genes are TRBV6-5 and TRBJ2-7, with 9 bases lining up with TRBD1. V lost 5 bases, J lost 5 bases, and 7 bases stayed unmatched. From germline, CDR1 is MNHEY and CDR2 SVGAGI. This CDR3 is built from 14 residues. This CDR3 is CASSRRDRAHEQYF. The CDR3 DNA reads TGTGCCAGCAGTCGCCGGGACAGGGCCCACGAGCAGTACTTC.

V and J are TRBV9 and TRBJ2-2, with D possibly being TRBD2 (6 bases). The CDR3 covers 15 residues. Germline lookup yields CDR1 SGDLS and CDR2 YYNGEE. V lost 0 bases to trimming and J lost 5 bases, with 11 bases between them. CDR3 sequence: CASSVATSRTGELFF. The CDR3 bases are TGTGCCAGCAGCGTAGCTACTAGCAGGACCGGGGAGCTGTTTTTT.

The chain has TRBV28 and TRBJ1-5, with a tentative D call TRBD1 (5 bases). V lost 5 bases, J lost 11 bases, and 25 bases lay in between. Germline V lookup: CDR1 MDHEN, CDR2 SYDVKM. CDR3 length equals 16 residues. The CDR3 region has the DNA TGTGCCAGCAGTACCACAGGACGTCCTAAGGGCCGGACCCAGCATTTT. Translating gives CASSTTGRPKGRTQHF.

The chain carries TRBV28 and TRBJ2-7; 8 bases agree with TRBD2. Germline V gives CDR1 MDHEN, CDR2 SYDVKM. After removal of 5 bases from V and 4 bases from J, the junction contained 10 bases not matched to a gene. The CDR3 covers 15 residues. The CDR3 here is CASSPGLSGGYEQYF. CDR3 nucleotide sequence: TGTGCCAGCAGTCCCGGGTTAAGCGGGGGTTACGAGCAGTACTTC.

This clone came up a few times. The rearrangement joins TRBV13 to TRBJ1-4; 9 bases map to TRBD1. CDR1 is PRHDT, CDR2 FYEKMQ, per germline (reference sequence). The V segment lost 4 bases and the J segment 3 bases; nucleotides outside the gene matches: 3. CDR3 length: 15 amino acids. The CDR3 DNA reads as TGTGCCAGCAGCTCAAGACAGGGGGCTAATGAAAAACTGTTTTTT. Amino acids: CASSSRQGANEKLFF.

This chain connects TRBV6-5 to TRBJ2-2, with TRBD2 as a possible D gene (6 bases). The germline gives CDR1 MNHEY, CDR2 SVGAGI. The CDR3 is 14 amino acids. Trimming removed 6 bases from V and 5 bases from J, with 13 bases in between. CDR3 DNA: TGTGCCAGCAGCCGGGACTCAGGTACCGGGGAGCTGTTTTTT. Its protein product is CASSRDSGTGELFF.

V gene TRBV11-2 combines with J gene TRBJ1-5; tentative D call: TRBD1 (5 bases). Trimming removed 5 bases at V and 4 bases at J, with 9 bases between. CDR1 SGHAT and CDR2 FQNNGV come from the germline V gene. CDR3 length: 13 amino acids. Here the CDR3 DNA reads TGTGCCAGCAGCCGGGACTTAAATCAGCCCCAGCATTTT. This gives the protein CASSRDLNQPQHF.

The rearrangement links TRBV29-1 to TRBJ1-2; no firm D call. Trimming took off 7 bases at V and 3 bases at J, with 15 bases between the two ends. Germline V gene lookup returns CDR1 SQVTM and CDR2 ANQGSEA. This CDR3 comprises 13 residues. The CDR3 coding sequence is TGCAGCGCTCGCACTGGACTGGACTATGGCTACACCTTC. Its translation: CSARTGLDYGYTF.